The TCR beta chain described here comes from a study of T cells in localized non-small cell lung cancer. Study-wide points: Uninvolved nearby lung showed the greatest T cell clonality, exceeding that found in tumor.

This clone is medium-sized within its sample. The antigen remains undetermined. Method: immunoSEQ multiplex PCR; TCRdb's copy keeps in-frame clones and lacks some. The sample contains 9,700 or so clones, approximately 45% of which appear only once. The sample in question was lymph node tissue, obtained before any cancer treatment. The receptor was derived from a woman aged 40-75 years with stage I lung adenocarcinoma.

CDR3 residues: CASSQDRYSGGNNEQFF. CDR3 nucleotide sequence: TGCGCCAGCAGCCAAGATCGTTATAGCGGGGGAAACAATGAGCAGTTCTTC. The chain joins TRBV1 to TRBJ2-1; TRBD2 is the table's D call and was not checked against the DNA. TRBV1 is an annotated pseudogene. The CDR3 sequence is 17 residues long.